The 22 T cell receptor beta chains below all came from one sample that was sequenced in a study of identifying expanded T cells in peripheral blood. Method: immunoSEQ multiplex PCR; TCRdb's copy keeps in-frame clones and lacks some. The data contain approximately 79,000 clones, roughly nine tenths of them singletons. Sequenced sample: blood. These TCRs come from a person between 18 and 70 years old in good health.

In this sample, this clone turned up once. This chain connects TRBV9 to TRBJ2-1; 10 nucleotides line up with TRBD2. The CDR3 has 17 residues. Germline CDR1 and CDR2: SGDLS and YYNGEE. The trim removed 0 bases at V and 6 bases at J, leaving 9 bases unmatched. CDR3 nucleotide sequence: TGTGCCAGCAGCGTAGCCGAGCGGGGGGGTACGAGCAATGAGCAGTTCTTC. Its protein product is CASSVAERGGTSNEQFF.

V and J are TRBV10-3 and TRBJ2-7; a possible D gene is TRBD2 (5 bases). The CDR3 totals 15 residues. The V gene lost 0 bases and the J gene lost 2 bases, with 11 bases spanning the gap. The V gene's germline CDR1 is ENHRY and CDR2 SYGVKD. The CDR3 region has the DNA TGTGCCATCAGTGAGTCTAACGGGGTCCCCTACGAGCAGTACTTC. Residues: CAISESNGVPYEQYF.

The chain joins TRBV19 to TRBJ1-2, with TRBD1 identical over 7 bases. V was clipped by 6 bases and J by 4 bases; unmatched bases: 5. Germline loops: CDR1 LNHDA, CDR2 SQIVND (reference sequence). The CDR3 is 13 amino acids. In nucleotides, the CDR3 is TGTGCCAGTAGCAACAGGGGCACCTATGGCTACACCTTC. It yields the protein CASSNRGTYGYTF. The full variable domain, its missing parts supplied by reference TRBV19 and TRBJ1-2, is DGGITQSPKYLFRKEGQNVTLSCEQNLNHDAMYWYRQDPGQGLRLIYYSQIVNDFQKGDIAEGYSVSREKKESFPLTVTSAQKNPTAFYLCASSNRGTYGYTFGSGTRLTVV.

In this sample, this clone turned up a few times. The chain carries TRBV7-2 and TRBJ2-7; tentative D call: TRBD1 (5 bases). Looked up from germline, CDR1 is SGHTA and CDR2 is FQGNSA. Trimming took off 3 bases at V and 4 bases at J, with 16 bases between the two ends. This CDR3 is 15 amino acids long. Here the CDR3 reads CASSFDSRVKYEQYF. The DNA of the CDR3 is TGTGCCAGCAGCTTTGACAGCCGAGTAAAGTACGAGCAGTACTTC.

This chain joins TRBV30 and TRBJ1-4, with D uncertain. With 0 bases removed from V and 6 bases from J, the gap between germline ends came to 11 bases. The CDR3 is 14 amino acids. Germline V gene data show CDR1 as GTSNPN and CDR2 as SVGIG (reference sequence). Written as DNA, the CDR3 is TGTGCCTGGAGTGTAGGAAGTTTCGATGAAAAACTGTTTTTT. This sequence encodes CAWSVGSFDEKLFF.

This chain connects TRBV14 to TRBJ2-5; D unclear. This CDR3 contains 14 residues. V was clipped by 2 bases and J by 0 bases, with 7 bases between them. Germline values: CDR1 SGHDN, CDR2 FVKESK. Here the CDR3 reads CASSQNPYQETQYF. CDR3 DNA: TGTGCCAGCAGCCAAAATCCGTACCAAGAGACCCAGTACTTC.

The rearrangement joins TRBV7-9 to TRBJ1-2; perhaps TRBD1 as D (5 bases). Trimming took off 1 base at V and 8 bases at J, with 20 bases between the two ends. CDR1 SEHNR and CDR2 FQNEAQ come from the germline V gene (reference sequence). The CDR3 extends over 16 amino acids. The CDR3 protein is CASSLVPQIRVRGYTF. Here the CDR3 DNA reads TGTGCCAGCAGCTTAGTCCCCCAAATCAGGGTTCGGGGCTACACCTTC.

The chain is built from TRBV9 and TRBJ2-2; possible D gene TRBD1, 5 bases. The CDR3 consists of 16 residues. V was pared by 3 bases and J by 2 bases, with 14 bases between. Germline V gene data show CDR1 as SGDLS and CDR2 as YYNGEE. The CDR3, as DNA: TGTGCCAGCAGCGCTAAGGGGCTACCAAACACCGGGGAGCTGTTTTTT. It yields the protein CASSAKGLPNTGELFF.

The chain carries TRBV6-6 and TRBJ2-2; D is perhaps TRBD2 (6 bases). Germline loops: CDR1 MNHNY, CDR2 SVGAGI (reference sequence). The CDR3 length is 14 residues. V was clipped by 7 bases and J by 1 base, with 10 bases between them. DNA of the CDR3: TGTGCCAGCAAGGCGGGATTGAACACCGGGGAGCTGTTTTTT. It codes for CASKAGLNTGELFF.

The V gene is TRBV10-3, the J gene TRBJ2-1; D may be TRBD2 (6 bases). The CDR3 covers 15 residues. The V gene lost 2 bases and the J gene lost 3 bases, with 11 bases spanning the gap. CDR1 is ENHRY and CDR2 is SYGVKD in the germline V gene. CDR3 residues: CAISEGGGGYNEQFF. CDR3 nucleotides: TGTGCCATCAGTGAGGGTGGGGGAGGCTACAATGAGCAGTTCTTC.

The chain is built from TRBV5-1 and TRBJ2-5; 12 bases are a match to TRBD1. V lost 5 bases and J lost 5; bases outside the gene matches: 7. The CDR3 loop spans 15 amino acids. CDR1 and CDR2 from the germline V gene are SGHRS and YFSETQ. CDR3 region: CASRDSGQGAETQYF. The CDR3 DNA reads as TGCGCCAGCAGAGATTCGGGACAGGGGGCGGAGACCCAGTACTTC.

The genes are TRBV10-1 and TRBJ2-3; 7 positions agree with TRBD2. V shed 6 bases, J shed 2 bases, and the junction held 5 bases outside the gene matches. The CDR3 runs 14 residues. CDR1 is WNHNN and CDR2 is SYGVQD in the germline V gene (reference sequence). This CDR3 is CASSPGGTTDTQYF. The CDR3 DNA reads TGCGCCAGCAGCCCCGGGGGGACCACAGATACGCAGTATTTT.

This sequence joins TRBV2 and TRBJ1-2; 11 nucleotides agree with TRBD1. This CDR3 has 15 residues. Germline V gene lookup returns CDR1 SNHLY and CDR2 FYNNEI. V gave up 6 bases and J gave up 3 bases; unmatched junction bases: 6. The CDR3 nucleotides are TGTGCCAGCAGAGCCGGGACAGGGGGTTACTATGGCTACACCTTC. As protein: CASRAGTGGYYGYTF.

This chain's CDR3 is CASSRRDYITDTQYF. Here the CDR3 DNA reads TGTGCCAGCAGCCGTAGGGACTACATCACAGATACGCAGTATTTT. This chain connects TRBV7-2 to TRBJ2-3, with 7 bases aligning to TRBD2. The V and J ends lost 5 bases and 2 bases, in that order; junction bases with no gene match: 7. The CDR3 length is 15 residues. CDR1 and CDR2 from the germline V gene are SGHTA and FQGNSA.

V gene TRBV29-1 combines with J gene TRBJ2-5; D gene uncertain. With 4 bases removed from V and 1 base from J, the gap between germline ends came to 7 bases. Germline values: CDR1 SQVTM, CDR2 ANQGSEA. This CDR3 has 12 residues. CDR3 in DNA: TGCAGCGTTGTCGGCCTCCAAGAGACCCAGTACTTC. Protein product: CSVVGLQETQYF.

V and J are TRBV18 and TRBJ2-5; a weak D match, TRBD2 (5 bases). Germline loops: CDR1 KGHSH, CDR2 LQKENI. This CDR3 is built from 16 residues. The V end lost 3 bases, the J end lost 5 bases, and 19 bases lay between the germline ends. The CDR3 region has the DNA TGTGCCAGCTCACCCTTCGTGGACGCCCAGCGGGAGACCCAGTACTTC. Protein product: CASSPFVDAQRETQYF.

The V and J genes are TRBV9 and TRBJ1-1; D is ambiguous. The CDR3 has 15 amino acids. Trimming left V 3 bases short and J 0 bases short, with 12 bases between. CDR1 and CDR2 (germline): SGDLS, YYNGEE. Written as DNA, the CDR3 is TGTGCCAGCAGCGCAGAACTCAACGTGAACACTGAAGCTTTCTTT. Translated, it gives CASSAELNVNTEAFF.

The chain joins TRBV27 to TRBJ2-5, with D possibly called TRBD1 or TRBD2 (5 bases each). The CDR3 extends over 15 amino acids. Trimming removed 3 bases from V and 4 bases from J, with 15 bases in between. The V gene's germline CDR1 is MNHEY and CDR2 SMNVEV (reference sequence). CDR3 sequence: CASSLSGRAGETQYF. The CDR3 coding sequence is TGTGCCAGCAGTTTGTCGGGGCGCGCCGGAGAGACCCAGTACTTC.

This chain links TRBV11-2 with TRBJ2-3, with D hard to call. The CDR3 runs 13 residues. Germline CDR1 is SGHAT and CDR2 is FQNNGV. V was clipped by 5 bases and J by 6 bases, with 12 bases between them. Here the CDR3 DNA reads TGTGCCAGCAGCGGTCGACCTGGGGATACGCAGTATTTT. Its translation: CASSGRPGDTQYF.

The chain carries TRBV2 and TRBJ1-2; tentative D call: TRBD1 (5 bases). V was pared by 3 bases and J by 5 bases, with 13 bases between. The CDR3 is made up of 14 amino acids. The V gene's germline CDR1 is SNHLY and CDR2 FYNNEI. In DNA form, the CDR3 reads TGTGCCAGCAGTGATTGGGGGTTAAAGTATGGCTACACCTTC. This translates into CASSDWGLKYGYTF. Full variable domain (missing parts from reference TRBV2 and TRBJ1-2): EPEVTQTPSHQVTQMGQEVILRCVPISNHLYFYWYRQILGQKVEFLVSFYNNEISEKSEIFDDQFSVERPDGSNFTLKIRSTKLEDSAMYFCASSDWGLKYGYTFGSGTRLTVV.

The CDR3 DNA follows: TGCGCCAGCAGCAAGGGGGTCGGCTACACCTTC. Encoded protein: CASSKGVGYTF. This chain links TRBV5-1 with TRBJ1-2, with D tentatively TRBD1 (6 bases). Trimming removed 4 bases from V and 8 bases from J, with 9 bases in between. The CDR3 is 11 amino acids. Germline V CDR1 and CDR2: SGHRS, YFSETQ.

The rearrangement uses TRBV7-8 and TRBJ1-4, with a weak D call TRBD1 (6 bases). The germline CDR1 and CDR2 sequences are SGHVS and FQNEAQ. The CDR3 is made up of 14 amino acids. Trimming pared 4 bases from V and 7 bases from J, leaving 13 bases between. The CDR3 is CASSSTGIGEKLFF. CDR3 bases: TGTGCCAGCAGCTCAACAGGGATCGGTGAAAAACTGTTTTTT.